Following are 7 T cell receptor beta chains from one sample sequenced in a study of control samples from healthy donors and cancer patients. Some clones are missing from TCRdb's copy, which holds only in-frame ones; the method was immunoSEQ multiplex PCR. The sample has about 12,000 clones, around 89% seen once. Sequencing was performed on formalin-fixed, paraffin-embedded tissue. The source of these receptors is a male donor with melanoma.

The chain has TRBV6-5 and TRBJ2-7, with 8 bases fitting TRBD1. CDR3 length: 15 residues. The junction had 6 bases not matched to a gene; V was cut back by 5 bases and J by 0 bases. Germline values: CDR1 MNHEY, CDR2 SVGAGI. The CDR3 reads CASSPGGEGSYEQYF. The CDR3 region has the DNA TGTGCCAGCAGTCCAGGGGGCGAGGGCTCCTACGAGCAGTACTTC.

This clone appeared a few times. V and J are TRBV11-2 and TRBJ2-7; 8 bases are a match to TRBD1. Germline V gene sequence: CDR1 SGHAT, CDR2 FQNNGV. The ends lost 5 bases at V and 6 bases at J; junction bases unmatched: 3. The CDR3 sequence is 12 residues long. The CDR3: CASSPDRGEQYF. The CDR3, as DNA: TGTGCCAGCAGCCCCGACAGGGGCGAGCAGTACTTC.

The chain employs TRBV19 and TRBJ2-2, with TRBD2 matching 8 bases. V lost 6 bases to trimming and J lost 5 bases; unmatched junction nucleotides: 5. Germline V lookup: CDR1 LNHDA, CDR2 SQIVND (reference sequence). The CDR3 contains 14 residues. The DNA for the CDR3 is TGTGCCAGTAGCGGACTAGCCAATACCGGGGAGCTGTTTTTT. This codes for CASSGLANTGELFF. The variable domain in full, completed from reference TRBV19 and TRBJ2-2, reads DGGITQSPKYLFRKEGQNVTLSCEQNLNHDAMYWYRQDPGQGLRLIYYSQIVNDFQKGDIAEGYSVSREKKESFPLTVTSAQKNPTAFYLCASSGLANTGELFFGEGSRLTVL.

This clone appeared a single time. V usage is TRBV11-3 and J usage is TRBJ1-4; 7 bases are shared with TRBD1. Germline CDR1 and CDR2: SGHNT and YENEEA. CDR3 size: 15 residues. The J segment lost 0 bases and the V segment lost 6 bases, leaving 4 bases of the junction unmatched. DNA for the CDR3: TGTGCCAGCAGTCCCACAGGGGCAACTAATGAAAAACTGTTTTTT. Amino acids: CASSPTGATNEKLFF.

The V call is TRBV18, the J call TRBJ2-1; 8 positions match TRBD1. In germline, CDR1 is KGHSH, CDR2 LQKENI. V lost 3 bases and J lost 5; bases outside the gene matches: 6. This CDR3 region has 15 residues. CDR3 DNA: TGTGCCAGCTCACCCGGACAGGGACAACACAATGAGCAGTTCTTC. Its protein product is CASSPGQGQHNEQFF.

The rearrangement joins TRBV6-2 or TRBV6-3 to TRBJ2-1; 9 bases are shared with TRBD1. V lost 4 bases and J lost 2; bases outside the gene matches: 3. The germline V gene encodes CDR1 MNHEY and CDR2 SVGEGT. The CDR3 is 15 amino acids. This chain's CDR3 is CASSSRDRAYNEQFF. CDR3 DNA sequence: TGTGCCAGCAGTTCCCGGGACAGGGCCTACAATGAGCAGTTCTTC.

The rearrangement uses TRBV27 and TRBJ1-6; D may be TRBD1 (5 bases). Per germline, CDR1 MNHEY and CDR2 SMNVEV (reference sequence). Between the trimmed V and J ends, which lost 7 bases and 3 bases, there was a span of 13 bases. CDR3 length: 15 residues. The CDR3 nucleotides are TGTGCCAGCATGGCCGGGGCCCTCTATAATTCACCCCTCCACTTT. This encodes CASMAGALYNSPLHF.